A single sample is the source of the 17 T cell receptor beta chains below, sequenced in a study of human T cells and chemical hapten exposure. Time point specified: patch test 2, 6 weeks after DPC sensitization. Sample treatment: therapeutic diphenylcyclopropenone sensitization with weekly scalp DPC. TCRdb re-called the RACE reads with MiXCR, one entry per CDR3 protein. The data contain tens of thousands of distinct CDR3 sequences, 3.3% of them singletons. The source was whole blood, collected in connection with sensitization to the hapten diphenylcyclopropenone (DPC). All receptors derive from a man aged 35 to 55 with alopecia areata. Some clones in this sample may be carry-over from other donors' samples.

This clonotype is termed medium-sized. This rearrangement joins TRBV7-2 to TRBJ2-1; D ambiguous. The CDR3 is 15 residues long. V lost 0 bases, J lost 0 bases, and 6 bases lay in between. Germline CDR1 is SGHTA and CDR2 is FQGNSA. Written as DNA, the CDR3 is TGTGCCAGCAGCTTAGCGGCTATCTCCTACAATGAGCAGTTCTTC. This encodes CASSLAAISYNEQFF.

This clonotype was counted between two and nine times. The chain uses TRBV5-6 and TRBJ1-1; D might be TRBD1 (5 bases). Trimming pared 2 bases from V and 4 bases from J, leaving 15 bases between. The CDR3 totals 15 residues. CDR1 is SGHDT and CDR2 is YYEEEE in the germline V gene. The CDR3, as DNA: TGTGCCAGCAGCTTTTGGGGCCTAGAAGGCACTGAAGCTTTCTTT. Amino acid sequence: CASSFWGLEGTEAFF.

This clonotype was found many times. The DNA of the CDR3 is TGTGCCAGCAGTGAAATTCGACTGCTACTCAATCAGCCCCAGCATTTT. Translating gives CASSEIRLLLNQPQHF. The chain recombines TRBV6-1 with TRBJ1-5; D unresolved. The CDR3 has 16 amino acids. V lost 2 bases and J lost 3, with 14 bases in between. In germline, CDR1 is MNHNS, CDR2 SASEGT.

This clonotype was detected ten times or more. The J gene is TRBJ1-5, the V gene TRBV16; TRBD1 matches 9 bases. Germline V gene data show CDR1 as KGHSY and CDR2 as FQNENV. CDR3 length: 14 residues. V was pared by 4 bases and J by 6 bases, with 4 bases of the junction left unmatched. The CDR3 is CASSRTGVTQPQHF. The CDR3 DNA sequence: TGTGCCAGCAGCCGGACAGGGGTAACTCAGCCCCAGCATTTT.

In this sample, this clonotype turned up a few times. V and J are TRBV28 and TRBJ2-6; D might be TRBD1 (6 bases). Germline V lookup: CDR1 MDHEN, CDR2 SYDVKM. The CDR3 is 15 residues long. The germline V and J ends were trimmed by 7 bases and 2 bases, with 12 bases remaining between them. CDR3 amino acids: CASNRQAAGANVLTF. CDR3 DNA: TGTGCCAGCAACAGACAGGCGGCTGGGGCCAACGTCCTGACTTTC.

In this sample, this clonotype turned up many times. The chain combines TRBV6-2 or TRBV6-3 with TRBJ2-1; D perhaps matches TRBD2 (8 bases). Germline V gene data show CDR1 as MNHEY and CDR2 as SVGEGT. Trimming removed 6 bases from V and 2 bases from J, with 14 bases in between. CDR3 length: 15 amino acids. The CDR3 protein is CASSRSGTAYNEQFF. In DNA, the CDR3 is TGTGCCAGCAGCCGTAGCGGGACAGCCTACAATGAGCAGTTCTTC.

This clonotype was counted at least ten times. The chain employs TRBV6-5 and TRBJ2-2; 12 nucleotides match TRBD2. The length of the CDR3 is 17 residues. The germline CDR1 and CDR2 sequences are MNHEY and SVGAGI. Germline trimming cut 3 bases from V and 5 bases from J; bases unmatched to any gene: 7. As DNA, the CDR3 is TGTGCCAGCAGTTATCCCCCAACTAGCGGGGGGACCGGGGAGCTGTTTTTT. This codes for CASSYPPTSGGTGELFF.

The table lists this clonotype with many counts. The rearrangement joins TRBV5-4 to TRBJ2-4, with D perhaps assigned TRBD1 or TRBD2 (6 bases each). Looked up from germline, CDR1 is SGHNT and CDR2 is YYREEE (reference sequence). V shed 4 bases and J shed 8 bases, with 16 bases lying between them. The CDR3 is made up of 14 amino acids. CDR3 protein: CASSPDGGVDIQYF. The CDR3 DNA is TGTGCCAGCAGCCCGGACGGGGGCGTAGACATTCAGTACTTC.

This clonotype was observed at least ten times. The chain recombines TRBV6-5 with TRBJ2-7, with D possibly matching TRBD2 (5 bases). Germline V gene sequence: CDR1 MNHEY, CDR2 SVGAGI. The CDR3 runs 16 residues. The ends were cut back, 0 bases at V and 0 bases at J, with 12 bases in the middle. The CDR3 nucleotides read TGTGCCAGCAGTTACTCCGGGCGGGTAGTCTCCTACGAGCAGTACTTC. This gives the protein CASSYSGRVVSYEQYF.

This clonotype has a handful of counts. V gene TRBV14 combines with J gene TRBJ1-1; D unclear. Germline loops: CDR1 SGHDN, CDR2 FVKESK. Deletions cut 4 bases from V and 0 bases from J, with 9 bases between. CDR3 size: 14 residues. The CDR3 sequence is CASSPSRLNTEAFF. The CDR3 DNA follows: TGTGCCAGCAGCCCAAGCAGGTTGAACACTGAAGCTTTCTTT.

This clonotype was counted many times. The chain is built from TRBV4-2 and TRBJ1-2; D possibly corresponds to TRBD1 (5 bases). The CDR3 is 15 amino acids. Per the germline V gene, CDR1 is LGHNA and CDR2 is YNFKEQ. V was clipped by 0 bases and J by 0 bases, with 8 bases between them. CDR3 in amino acids: CASSQDDSTNYGYTF. The CDR3 region has the DNA TGTGCCAGCAGCCAAGATGACAGCACTAACTATGGCTACACCTTC.

This clonotype appeared many times. The chain has TRBV18 and TRBJ2-7; D possibly corresponds to TRBD2 (5 bases). Germline CDR1 and CDR2: KGHSH and LQKENI. This CDR3 contains 15 residues. Trimming took off 6 bases at V and 0 bases at J, with 15 bases between the two ends. The CDR3 loop reads CASSPEGGSSYEQYF. In DNA form, the CDR3 reads TGTGCCAGCTCCCCCGAGGGTGGGAGCTCCTACGAGCAGTACTTC.

The sample holds a few counts of this clonotype. This chain joins TRBV3-1 and TRBJ1-5; D is undetermined. The CDR3 runs 12 residues. In germline, CDR1 is LGHDT, CDR2 YNNKEL (reference sequence). V was pared by 1 base and J by 9 bases, with 7 bases between. The CDR3 loop reads CASSQGSGPQHF. As DNA, the CDR3 is TGTGCCAGCAGCCAAGGCTCGGGGCCCCAGCATTTT.

This clonotype has at least ten counts. This chain links TRBV7-8 with TRBJ2-7; D gene ambiguous. Germline V CDR1 and CDR2: SGHVS, FQNEAQ. CDR3 size: 12 residues. V shed 3 bases and J shed 2 bases, with 5 bases lying between them. CDR3: CASSFPAYEQYF. The CDR3 DNA reads TGTGCCAGCAGCTTCCCGGCCTACGAGCAGTACTTC. Combining the CDR3 with reference TRBV7-8 and TRBJ2-7 gives the whole variable domain GAGVSQSPRYKVAKRGQDVALRCDPISGHVSLFWYQQALGQGPEFLTYFQNEAQLDKSGLPSDRFFAERPEGSVSTLKIQRTQQEDSAVYLCASSFPAYEQYFGPGTRLTVT.

This clonotype was counted many times. The chain uses TRBV29-1 and TRBJ2-1; 9 bases are shared with TRBD2. The J segment lost 0 bases and the V segment lost 6 bases, leaving 6 bases of the junction unmatched. Germline V gives CDR1 SQVTM, CDR2 ANQGSEA. This CDR3 is built from 15 residues. The CDR3 sequence: CSVGTSPSSYNEQFF. The CDR3 nucleotides are TGCAGCGTGGGGACTAGCCCAAGCTCCTACAATGAGCAGTTCTTC.

This clonotype was recorded many times. The J gene is TRBJ1-6, the V gene TRBV7-9; no firm D call. Trimming took 4 bases from V and 10 from J, leaving 8 bases between them. Germline V CDR1 and CDR2: SEHNR, FQNEAQ (reference sequence). The CDR3 is 12 amino acids. The CDR3 region is CASSSGHSPLHF. The CDR3 region has the DNA TGTGCCAGCAGCTCCGGGCACTCACCCCTCCACTTT.

This clonotype was recorded many times. The chain joins TRBV5-1 to TRBJ2-7; 9 nucleotides line up with TRBD2. Germline-derived CDR1 and CDR2 are SGHRS and YFSETQ. This CDR3 contains 15 residues. V was clipped by 4 bases and J by 2 bases; unmatched bases: 7. CDR3 loop: CASSTGTSSPYEQYF. The CDR3 nucleotides are TGCGCCAGCAGCACCGGGACTAGCTCCCCCTACGAGCAGTACTTC.